These 13 T cell receptor beta chains originate from one sample sequenced in a study of CD8 T cells in Susac syndrome. Reverse transcription of about 0.45 to 1 ug RNA was carried out with random hexamers. TCRdb called the immunoSEQ multiplex PCR reads again in MiXCR, with one record for every CDR3 protein. Of fewer than 200,000 distinct CDR3 sequences listed, 90% to 95% are singletons. Sequencing was carried out using CD8+ T cells from PBMCs. The receptors were sampled from a human donor with multiple sclerosis.

This CDR3 reads CASSLITLNTGELFF. CDR3 bases: TGTGCCAGCAGCTTAATCACCCTAAACACCGGGGAGCTGTTTTTT. The chain is built from TRBV7-6 and TRBJ2-2; D not resolved. This CDR3 region has 15 residues. Germline loops: CDR1 SGHVS, CDR2 FNYEAQ. V was pared by 2 bases and J by 2 bases, with 9 bases between. The full variable domain, with the rest looked up from reference TRBV7-6 and TRBJ2-2, is GAGVSQSPRYKVTKRGQDVALRCDPISGHVSLYWYRQALGQGPEFLTYFNYEAQQDKSGLPNDRFSAERPEGSISTLTIQRTEQRDSAMYRCASSLITLNTGELFFGEGSRLTVL.

This chain joins TRBV3-1 and TRBJ2-7; D unclear. This CDR3 is built from 15 residues. CDR1 and CDR2 from the germline V gene are LGHDT and YNNKEL (reference sequence). Trimming left V 4 bases short and J 1 base short, with 14 bases between. The CDR3 DNA reads TGTGCCAGCAGCCGCGGAGAGGACGTTTCCTACGAGCAGTACTTC. Translated, it gives CASSRGEDVSYEQYF.

The gene calls are TRBV19 and TRBJ2-7; the match to TRBD2 covers 10 bases. The germline CDR1 and CDR2 sequences are LNHDA and SQIVND (reference sequence). CDR3 length: 13 amino acids. Trimming at V came to 9 bases and at J to 5 bases, leaving 7 bases not matched to a gene. The CDR3 spells CASSEREGDEQYF. Here the CDR3 DNA reads TGTGCCAGCTCTGAGCGGGAGGGGGACGAGCAGTACTTC.

The chain recombines TRBV3-1 with TRBJ1-6, with D unresolved. The CDR3 is made up of 13 amino acids. CDR1 is LGHDT and CDR2 is YNNKEL in the germline V gene (reference sequence). The V end lost 0 bases, the J end lost 8 bases, and 5 bases lay between the germline ends. Here the CDR3 DNA reads TGTGCCAGCAGCCAAGAGTGGGATTCACCCCTCCACTTT. Protein sequence: CASSQEWDSPLHF.

This clonotype was seen just once. This chain joins TRBV12-3 or TRBV12-4 and TRBJ2-1; D remains unclear. V lost 11 bases to trimming and J lost 1 base, with 15 bases between them. There are 14 residues in the CDR3. CDR3 loop: CASAEPLSYNEQFF. DNA of the CDR3: TGTGCCTCCGCCGAACCGCTATCCTACAATGAGCAGTTCTTC.

The chain joins TRBV30 to TRBJ2-3; D not resolved. Between the trimmed V and J ends, which lost 4 bases and 2 bases, there was a span of 10 bases. Germline V gene sequence: CDR1 GTSNPN, CDR2 SVGIG (reference sequence). The CDR3 totals 13 residues. The CDR3 reads CAWTSLLTDTQYF. The CDR3 DNA reads TGTGCCTGGACCTCCCTGCTCACAGATACGCAGTATTTT.

The chain combines TRBV15 with TRBJ2-2; D unresolved. Germline V gene sequence: CDR1 LNHNV, CDR2 YYDKDF (reference sequence). V lost 0 bases and J lost 4, with 12 bases in between. This CDR3 has 16 residues. CDR3 amino acids: CATSRDWSVGTGELFF. The DNA of the CDR3 is TGTGCCACCAGCAGAGATTGGAGCGTCGGCACCGGGGAGCTGTTTTTT. Full variable domain (missing parts from reference TRBV15 and TRBJ2-2): DAMVIQNPRYQVTQFGKPVTLSCSQTLNHNVMYWYQQKSSQAPKLLFHYYDKDFNNEADTPDNFQSRRPNTSFCFLDIRSPGLGDTAMYLCATSRDWSVGTGELFFGEGSRLTVL.

The V gene is TRBV20-1, the J gene TRBJ2-2, with D possibly matching TRBD2 (6 bases). The V gene's germline CDR1 is DFQATT and CDR2 SNEGSKA (reference sequence). The germline V and J ends were trimmed by 5 bases and 3 bases, with 7 bases remaining between them. The CDR3 consists of 12 residues. CDR3 DNA: TGCAGTGCTCCGGGGGACACCGGGGAGCTGTTTTTT. This codes for CSAPGDTGELFF.

The V gene is TRBV6-5, the J gene TRBJ2-7; 10 bases are shared with TRBD1. The CDR3 totals 13 residues. Trimming at V came to 5 bases and at J to 6 bases, leaving 4 bases not matched to a gene. Germline CDR1 is MNHEY and CDR2 is SVGAGI. The CDR3: CASSPTGGIEQYF. CDR3 nucleotides: TGTGCCAGCAGTCCGACAGGGGGCATCGAGCAGTACTTC.

The chain carries TRBV20-1 and TRBJ2-1, with D maybe TRBD2 (6 bases). Looked up from germline, CDR1 is DFQATT and CDR2 is SNEGSKA (reference sequence). CDR3 size: 16 residues. V was trimmed by 6 bases and J by 5 bases, leaving 23 bases between them. CDR3 DNA: TGCAGTGCCCGTCACTGGGCGGGGTCTACTAACAATGAGCAGTTCTTC. As protein: CSARHWAGSTNNEQFF.

J is TRBJ1-1 and V is TRBV20-1, with 7 bases identical to TRBD1. J lost 3 bases, V lost 3 bases, and 1 base had no gene match. The V gene's germline CDR1 is DFQATT and CDR2 SNEGSKA (reference sequence). The CDR3 sequence is 12 residues long. The chain's CDR3 is CSASDRDTEAFF. CDR3 in DNA: TGCAGTGCTAGCGACAGGGACACTGAAGCTTTCTTT.

This chain connects TRBV3-1 to TRBJ2-7; TRBD2 agrees at 7 bases. V shed 0 bases and J 3 bases; nucleotides not matched to a gene: 5. The V gene's germline CDR1 is LGHDT and CDR2 YNNKEL (reference sequence). The length of the CDR3 is 15 residues. The DNA for the CDR3 is TGTGCCAGCAGCCAAGAAGCCCTAGCGGACTACGAGCAGTACTTC. The encoded protein is CASSQEALADYEQYF.

The chain recombines TRBV2 with TRBJ2-7; D ambiguous. CDR3 length: 11 amino acids. The germline V gene has CDR1 SNHLY and CDR2 FYNNEI. V gave up 6 bases and J gave up 2 bases, with 5 bases separating them. The CDR3 loop reads CASRSTYEQYF. In nucleotides, the CDR3 is TGTGCCAGCAGGTCGACCTACGAGCAGTACTTC.